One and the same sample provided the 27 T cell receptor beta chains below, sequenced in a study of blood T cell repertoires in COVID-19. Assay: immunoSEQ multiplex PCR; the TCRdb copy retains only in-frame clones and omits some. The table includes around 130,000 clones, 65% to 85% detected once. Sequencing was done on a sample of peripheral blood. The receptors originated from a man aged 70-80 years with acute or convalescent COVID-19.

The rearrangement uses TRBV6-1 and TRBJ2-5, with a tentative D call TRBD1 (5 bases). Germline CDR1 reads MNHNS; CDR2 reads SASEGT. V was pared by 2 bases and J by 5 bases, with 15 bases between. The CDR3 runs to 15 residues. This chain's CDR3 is CASSEWGRVMETQYF. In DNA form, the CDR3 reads TGTGCCAGCAGTGAATGGGGCAGGGTGATGGAGACCCAGTACTTC.

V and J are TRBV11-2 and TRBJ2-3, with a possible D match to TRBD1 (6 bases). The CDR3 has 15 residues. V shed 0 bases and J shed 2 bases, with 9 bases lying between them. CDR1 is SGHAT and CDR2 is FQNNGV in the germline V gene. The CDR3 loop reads CASSLDQGHTDTQYF. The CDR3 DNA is TGTGCCAGCAGCTTAGATCAGGGACACACAGATACGCAGTATTTT.

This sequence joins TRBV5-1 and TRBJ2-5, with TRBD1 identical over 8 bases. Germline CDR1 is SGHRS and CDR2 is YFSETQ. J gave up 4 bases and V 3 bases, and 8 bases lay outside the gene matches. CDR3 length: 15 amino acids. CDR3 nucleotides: TGCGCCAGCAGCTACCCGACAGGGGATAGAGAGACCCAGTACTTC. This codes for CASSYPTGDRETQYF. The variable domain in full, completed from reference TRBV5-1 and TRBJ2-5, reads KAGVTQTPRYLIKTRGQQVTLSCSPISGHRSVSWYQQTPGQGLQFLFEYFSETQRNKGNFPGRFSGRQFSNSRSEMNVSTLELGDSALYLCASSYPTGDRETQYFGPGTRLLVL.

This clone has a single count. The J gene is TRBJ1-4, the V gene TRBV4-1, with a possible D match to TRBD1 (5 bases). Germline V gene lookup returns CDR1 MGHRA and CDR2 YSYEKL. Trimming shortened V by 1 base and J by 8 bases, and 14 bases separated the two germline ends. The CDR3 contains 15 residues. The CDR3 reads CASSQASGTHEKLFF. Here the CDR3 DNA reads TGCGCCAGCAGCCAAGCGTCTGGGACTCACGAAAAACTGTTTTTT.

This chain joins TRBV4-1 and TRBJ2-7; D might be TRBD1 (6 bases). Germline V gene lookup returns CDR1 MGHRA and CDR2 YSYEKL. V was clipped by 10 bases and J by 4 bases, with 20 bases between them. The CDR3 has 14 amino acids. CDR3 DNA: TGCGCCACTATGGGAAGGACAGACCTATACGAGCAGTACTTC. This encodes CATMGRTDLYEQYF.

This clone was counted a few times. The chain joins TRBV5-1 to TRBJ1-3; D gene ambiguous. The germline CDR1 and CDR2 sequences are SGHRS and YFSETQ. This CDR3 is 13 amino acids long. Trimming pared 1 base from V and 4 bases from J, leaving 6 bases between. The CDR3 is CASSLNEGNTIYF. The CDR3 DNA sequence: TGCGCCAGCAGCTTGAACGAGGGAAACACCATATATTTT.

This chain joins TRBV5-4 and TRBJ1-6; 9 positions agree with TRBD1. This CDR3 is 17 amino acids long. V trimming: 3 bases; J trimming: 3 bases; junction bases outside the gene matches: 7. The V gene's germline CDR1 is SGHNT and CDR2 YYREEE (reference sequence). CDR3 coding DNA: TGTGCCAGCAGCTGGGGACAGGGCCGTTACTATAATTCACCCCTCCACTTT. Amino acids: CASSWGQGRYYNSPLHF. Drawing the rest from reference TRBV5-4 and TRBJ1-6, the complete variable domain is ETGVTQSPTHLIKTRGQQVTLRCSSQSGHNTVSWYQQALGQGPQFIFQYYREEENGRGNFPPRFSGLQFPNYSSELNVNALELDDSALYLCASSWGQGRYYNSPLHFGNGTRLTVT.

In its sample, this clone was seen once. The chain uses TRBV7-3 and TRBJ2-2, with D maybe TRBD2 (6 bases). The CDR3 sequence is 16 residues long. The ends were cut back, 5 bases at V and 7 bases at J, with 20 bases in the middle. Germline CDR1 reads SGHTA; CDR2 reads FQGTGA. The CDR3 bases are TGTGCCAGCAGCCCCCACGGGACTGGTCGGAACGGGGAGCTGTTTTTT. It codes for CASSPHGTGRNGELFF.

For the CDR3, the DNA is TGTGCCAGCAGCCCGGACAGGGGCACTGAAGCTTTCTTT. Translation: CASSPDRGTEAFF. The rearrangement uses TRBV13 and TRBJ1-1, with TRBD1 matching over 9 bases. V trimming: 5 bases; J trimming: 4 bases; junction bases outside the gene matches: 2. CDR3 length equals 13 residues. Germline values: CDR1 PRHDT, CDR2 FYEKMQ (reference sequence).

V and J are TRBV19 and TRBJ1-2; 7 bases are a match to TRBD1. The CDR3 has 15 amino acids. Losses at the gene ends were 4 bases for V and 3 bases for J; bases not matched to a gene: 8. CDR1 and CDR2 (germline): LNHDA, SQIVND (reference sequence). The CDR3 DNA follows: TGTGCCAGTAGTAAATCCCCCGACAGGGACTATGGCTACACCTTC. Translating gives CASSKSPDRDYGYTF.

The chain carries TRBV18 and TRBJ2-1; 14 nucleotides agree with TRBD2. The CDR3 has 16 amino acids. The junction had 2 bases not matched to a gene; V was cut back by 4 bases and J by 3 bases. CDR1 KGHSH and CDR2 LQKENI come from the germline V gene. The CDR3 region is CASSRTSGGYYNEQFF. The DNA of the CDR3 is TGTGCCAGCTCACGGACTAGCGGGGGGTACTACAATGAGCAGTTCTTC. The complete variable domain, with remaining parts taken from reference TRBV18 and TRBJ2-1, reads NAGVMQNPRHLVRRRGQEARLRCSPMKGHSHVYWYRQLPEEGLKFMVYLQKENIIDESGMPKERFSAEFPKEGPSILRIQQVVRGDSAAYFCASSRTSGGYYNEQFFGPGTRLTVL.

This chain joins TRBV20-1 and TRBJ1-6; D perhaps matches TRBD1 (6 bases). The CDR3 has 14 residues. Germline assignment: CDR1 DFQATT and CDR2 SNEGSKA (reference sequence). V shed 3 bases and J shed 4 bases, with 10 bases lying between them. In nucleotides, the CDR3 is TGCAGTGCTAGTTTGGACAGATATAATTCACCCCTCCACTTT. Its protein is CSASLDRYNSPLHF.

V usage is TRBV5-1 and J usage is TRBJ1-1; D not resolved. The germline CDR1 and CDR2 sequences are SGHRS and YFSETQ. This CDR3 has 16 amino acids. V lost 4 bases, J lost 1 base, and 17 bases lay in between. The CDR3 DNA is TGCGCCAGCAGCCCCCGAATCCGGGTGACGAACACTGAAGCTTTCTTT. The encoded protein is CASSPRIRVTNTEAFF. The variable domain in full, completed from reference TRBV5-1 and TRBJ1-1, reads KAGVTQTPRYLIKTRGQQVTLSCSPISGHRSVSWYQQTPGQGLQFLFEYFSETQRNKGNFPGRFSGRQFSNSRSEMNVSTLELGDSALYLCASSPRIRVTNTEAFFGQGTRLTVV.

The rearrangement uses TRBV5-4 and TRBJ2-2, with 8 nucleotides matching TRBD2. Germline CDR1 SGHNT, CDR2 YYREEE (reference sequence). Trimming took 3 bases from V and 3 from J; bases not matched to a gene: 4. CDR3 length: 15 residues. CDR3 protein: CASSSGGQYTGELFF. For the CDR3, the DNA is TGTGCCAGCAGCTCGGGGGGGCAATACACCGGGGAGCTGTTTTTT.

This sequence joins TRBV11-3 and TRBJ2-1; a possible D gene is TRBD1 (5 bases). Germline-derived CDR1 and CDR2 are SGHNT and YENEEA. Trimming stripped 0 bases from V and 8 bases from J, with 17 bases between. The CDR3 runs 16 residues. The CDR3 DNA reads TGTGCCAGCAGCTTAGAGCGGACAAGTCCTGGGGATGAGCAGTTCTTC. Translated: CASSLERTSPGDEQFF.

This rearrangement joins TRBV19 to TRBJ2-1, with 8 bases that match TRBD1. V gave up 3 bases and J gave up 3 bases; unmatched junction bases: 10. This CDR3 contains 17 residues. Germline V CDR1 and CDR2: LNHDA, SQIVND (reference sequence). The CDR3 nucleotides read TGTGCCAGTAGTATTGGCGTCCAGGGGGCGGTCTACAATGAGCAGTTCTTC. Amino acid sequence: CASSIGVQGAVYNEQFF.

The CDR3 spells CASSPTPGDTQYF. As DNA, the CDR3 is TGTGCCAGCAGTCCGACACCCGGAGATACGCAGTATTTT. This chain uses TRBV11-3 with TRBJ2-3; D gene uncertain. The V and J ends lost 6 bases and 5 bases respectively, with 12 bases between them. The V gene's germline CDR1 is SGHNT and CDR2 YENEEA. This CDR3 is 13 amino acids long.

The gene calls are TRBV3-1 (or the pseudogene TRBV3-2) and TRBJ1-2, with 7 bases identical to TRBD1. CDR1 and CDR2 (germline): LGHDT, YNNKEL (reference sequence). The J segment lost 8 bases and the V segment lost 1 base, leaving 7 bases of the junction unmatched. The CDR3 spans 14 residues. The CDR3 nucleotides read TGTGCCAGCAGCCAAGGACAGGGATTGGTCGGCTACACCTTC. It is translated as CASSQGQGLVGYTF.

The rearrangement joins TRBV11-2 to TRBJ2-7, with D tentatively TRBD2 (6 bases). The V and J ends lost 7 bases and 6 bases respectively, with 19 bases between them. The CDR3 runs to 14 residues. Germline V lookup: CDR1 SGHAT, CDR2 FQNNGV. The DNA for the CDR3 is TGTGCCAGCACCCCAGGAGGGGCTGGAGGCGAGCAGTACTTC. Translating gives CASTPGGAGGEQYF.

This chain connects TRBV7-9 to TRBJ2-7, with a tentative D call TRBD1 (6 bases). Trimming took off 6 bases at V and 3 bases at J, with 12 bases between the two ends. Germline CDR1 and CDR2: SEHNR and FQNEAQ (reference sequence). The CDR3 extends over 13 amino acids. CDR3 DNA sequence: TGTGCCAGCAGGCTGCTGACAGGCTACGAGCAGTACTTC. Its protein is CASRLLTGYEQYF.

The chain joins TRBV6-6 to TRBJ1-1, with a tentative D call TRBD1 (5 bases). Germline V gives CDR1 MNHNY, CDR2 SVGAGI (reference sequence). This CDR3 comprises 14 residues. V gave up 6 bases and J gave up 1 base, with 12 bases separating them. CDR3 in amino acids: CASRLGHANTEAFF. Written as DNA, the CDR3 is TGTGCCAGCAGACTCGGACACGCGAACACTGAAGCTTTCTTT.

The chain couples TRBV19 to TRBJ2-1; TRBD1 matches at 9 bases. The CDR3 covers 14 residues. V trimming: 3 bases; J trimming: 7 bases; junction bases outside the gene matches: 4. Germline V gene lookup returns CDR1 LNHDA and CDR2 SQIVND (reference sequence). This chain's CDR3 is CASSMDRGENEQFF. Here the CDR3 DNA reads TGTGCCAGTAGTATGGACAGGGGTGAAAATGAGCAGTTCTTC. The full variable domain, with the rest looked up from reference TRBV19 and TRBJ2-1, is DGGITQSPKYLFRKEGQNVTLSCEQNLNHDAMYWYRQDPGQGLRLIYYSQIVNDFQKGDIAEGYSVSREKKESFPLTVTSAQKNPTAFYLCASSMDRGENEQFFGPGTRLTVL.

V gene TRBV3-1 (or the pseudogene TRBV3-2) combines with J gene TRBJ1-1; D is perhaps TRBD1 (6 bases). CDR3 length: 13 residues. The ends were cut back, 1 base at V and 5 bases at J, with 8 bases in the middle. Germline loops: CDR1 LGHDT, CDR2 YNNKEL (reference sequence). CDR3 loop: CASSQGGQTEAFF. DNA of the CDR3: TGTGCCAGCAGCCAAGGGGGGCAGACTGAAGCTTTCTTT.

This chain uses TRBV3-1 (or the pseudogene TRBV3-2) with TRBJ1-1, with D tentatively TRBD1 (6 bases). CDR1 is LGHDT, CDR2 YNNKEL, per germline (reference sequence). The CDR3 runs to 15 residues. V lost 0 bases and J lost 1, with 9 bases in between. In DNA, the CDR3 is TGTGCCAGCAGCCAAGAAGGACAGCGGAACACTGAAGCTTTCTTT. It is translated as CASSQEGQRNTEAFF.

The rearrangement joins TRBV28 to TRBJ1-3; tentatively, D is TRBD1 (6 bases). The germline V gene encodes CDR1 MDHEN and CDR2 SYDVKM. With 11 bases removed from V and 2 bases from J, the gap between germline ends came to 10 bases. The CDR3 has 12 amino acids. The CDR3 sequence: CAGGRAGNTIYF. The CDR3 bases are TGTGCCGGGGGCAGGGCTGGAAACACCATATATTTT.

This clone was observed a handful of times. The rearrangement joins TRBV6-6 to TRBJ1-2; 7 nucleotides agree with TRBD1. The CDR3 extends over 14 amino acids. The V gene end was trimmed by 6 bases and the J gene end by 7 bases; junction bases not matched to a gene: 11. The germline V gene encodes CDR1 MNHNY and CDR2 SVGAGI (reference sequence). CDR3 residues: CASSRQGSSLGYTF. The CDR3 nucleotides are TGTGCCAGCAGCCGACAGGGCTCGTCTCTTGGCTACACCTTC.

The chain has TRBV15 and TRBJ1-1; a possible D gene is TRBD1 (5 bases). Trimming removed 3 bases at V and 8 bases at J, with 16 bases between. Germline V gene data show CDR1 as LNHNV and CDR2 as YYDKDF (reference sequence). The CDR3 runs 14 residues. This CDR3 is CATSSSKNRREAFF. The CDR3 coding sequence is TGTGCCACCAGCAGTAGCAAGAACAGGCGGGAAGCTTTCTTT.